One sample yielded the 21 T cell receptor beta chains listed below, sequenced in a study of blood T cell repertoires in COVID-19. Produced via immunoSEQ multiplex PCR; TCRdb's table is partial and in-frame only. The data contain 130,000 to 150,000 clones, 84% of them singletons. Source material: PBMCs or T cells enriched from blood (not recorded which). Receptor source: a woman in her forties or fifties who had been exposed to COVID-19.

V gene TRBV7-2 combines with J gene TRBJ2-1, with TRBD2 matching 14 bases. There are 17 residues in the CDR3. With V trimmed by 3 bases and J by 6 bases, 7 bases remained unmatched. Germline lookup yields CDR1 SGHTA and CDR2 FQGNSA. This CDR3 is CASSLERLAGGANEQFF. The CDR3 bases are TGTGCCAGCAGCTTGGAGCGACTAGCGGGAGGGGCCAATGAGCAGTTCTTC.

The chain uses TRBV5-6 and TRBJ1-3; a weak D match, TRBD1 (6 bases). V lost 0 bases, J lost 0 bases, and 10 bases lay in between. Germline V lookup: CDR1 SGHDT, CDR2 YYEEEE. CDR3 size: 16 residues. CDR3 protein: CASSLVGGYSGNTIYF. The DNA for the CDR3 is TGTGCCAGCAGCTTGGTAGGGGGATACTCTGGAAACACCATATATTTT.

This chain connects TRBV6-5 to TRBJ1-6; D is perhaps TRBD1 (5 bases). The CDR3 extends over 13 amino acids. Germline V CDR1 and CDR2: MNHEY, SVGAGI. In DNA, the CDR3 is TGTGTAAGCGGGGGCTCCTATAATTCACCCCTCCACTTT. The encoded protein is CVSGGSYNSPLHF.

The chain couples TRBV5-4 to TRBJ1-2, with a tentative D call TRBD1 (5 bases). V shed 2 bases and J shed 4 bases, with 9 bases lying between them. This CDR3 is built from 13 residues. Germline-derived CDR1 and CDR2 are SGHNT and YYREEE (reference sequence). Here the CDR3 DNA reads TGTGCCAGCAGCTTACAGGCCGTCTATGGCTACACCTTC. Encoded protein: CASSLQAVYGYTF.

The V call is TRBV25-1, the J call TRBJ2-2, with D perhaps matching TRBD2 (5 bases). Germline values: CDR1 MGHDK, CDR2 SYGVNS. Trimming cost V 0 bases and J 4 bases, with 12 bases left between them. This CDR3 contains 16 residues. In DNA form, the CDR3 reads TGTGCCAGCAGTGAATATGGGAGAGGGAGCACCGGGGAGCTGTTTTTT. This gives the protein CASSEYGRGSTGELFF.

CDR3 bases: TGTGCCAGCAGCTTCCAGACAGGGGTAGGCACTGAAGCTTTCTTT. Its translation is CASSFQTGVGTEAFF. V gene TRBV7-9 combines with J gene TRBJ1-1, with 8 bases matching TRBD1. The CDR3 consists of 15 residues. CDR1 is SEHNR, CDR2 FQNEAQ, per germline (reference sequence). V lost 3 bases and J lost 4; bases outside the gene matches: 7.

The rearrangement joins TRBV7-6 to TRBJ2-5, with 7 nucleotides matching TRBD2. CDR3 length: 15 residues. V trimming: 1 base; J trimming: 4 bases; junction bases outside the gene matches: 6. In germline, CDR1 is SGHVS, CDR2 FNYEAQ. Here the CDR3 DNA reads TGTGCCAGCAGCTTAGATTTGGGGAGGGGAGAGACCCAGTACTTC. Its protein is CASSLDLGRGETQYF.

This rearrangement joins TRBV11-1 to TRBJ1-6; D call uncertain. V was pared by 4 bases and J by 7 bases, with 11 bases between. The CDR3 runs to 14 residues. Germline V CDR1 and CDR2: SGHAT, FQDESV (reference sequence). The CDR3 region has the DNA TGTGCCAGCAGCTCCAACGGGAACAATTCACCCCTCCACTTT. Its protein product is CASSSNGNNSPLHF.

This sequence joins TRBV7-6 and TRBJ2-1; 11 bases agree with TRBD2. The CDR3 has 18 residues. Germline trimming cut 2 bases from V and 5 bases from J; bases unmatched to any gene: 11. Germline V lookup: CDR1 SGHVS, CDR2 FNYEAQ. CDR3 coding DNA: TGTGCCAGCAGCTTAATGATTCTAGCGGGAGGCAAAAACAATGAGCAGTTCTTC. Amino acid sequence: CASSLMILAGGKNNEQFF.

The chain recombines TRBV6-5 with TRBJ2-1, with a possible D match to TRBD2 (5 bases). The V end was cut by 11 bases, the J end by 4 bases, with 12 bases between. The CDR3 is 12 residues long. Germline V gene data show CDR1 as MNHEY and CDR2 as SVGAGI. CDR3 DNA: TGTGCCCAAGGGTCGGGGTACAATGAGCAGTTCTTC. Translation gives CAQGSGYNEQFF.

The V gene is TRBV7-8, the J gene TRBJ2-2, with 8 bases aligning to TRBD1. CDR1 is SGHVS, CDR2 FQNEAQ, per germline. With V trimmed by 5 bases and J by 1 base, 6 bases remained unmatched. This CDR3 has 16 residues. In DNA, the CDR3 is TGTGCCAGCAGCGTCGCGGACAGGGTGAACACCGGGGAGCTGTTTTTT. Translated, it gives CASSVADRVNTGELFF.

The chain has TRBV10-2 and TRBJ1-6; no reliable D call. Germline V lookup: CDR1 WSHSY, CDR2 SAAADI. The length of the CDR3 is 12 residues. V dropped 8 bases and J dropped 4 bases, with 6 bases sitting between them. The CDR3: CASGDYNSPLHF. In nucleotides, the CDR3 is TGCGCCAGCGGAGATTATAATTCACCCCTCCACTTT.

The V gene is TRBV7-9, the J gene TRBJ1-2, with TRBD1 matching 9 bases. Germline CDR1 is SEHNR and CDR2 is FQNEAQ (reference sequence). After removal of 1 base from V and 7 bases from J, the junction contained 4 bases not matched to a gene. The CDR3 totals 14 residues. In DNA, the CDR3 is TGTGCCAGCAGCTTAGGGACAGGGGAACTTGGCTACACCTTC. As protein: CASSLGTGELGYTF.

The gene calls are TRBV29-1 and TRBJ2-7, with a possible D match to TRBD1 (7 bases). Germline CDR1 and CDR2: SQVTM and ANQGSEA. CDR3 length equals 13 residues. V shed 5 bases and J shed 2 bases, with 13 bases lying between them. DNA of the CDR3: TGCAGCGTTCGGCGGGACAGAGCCTACGAGCAGTACTTC. Residues: CSVRRDRAYEQYF.

The chain employs TRBV4-2 and TRBJ1-5, with D possibly TRBD1 on 6 matching bases. This CDR3 spans 15 amino acids. V lost 6 bases and J 6 bases, leaving 18 bases between the germline ends. Germline V gene lookup returns CDR1 LGHNA and CDR2 YNFKEQ. This CDR3 is CASSYEQGAGQPQHF. CDR3 DNA: TGTGCCAGCAGTTATGAACAGGGCGCAGGTCAGCCCCAGCATTTT.

The V call is TRBV7-3, the J call TRBJ2-5; the match to TRBD1 covers 12 bases. CDR1 is SGHTA, CDR2 FQGTGA, per germline. The V and J ends lost 5 bases and 4 bases, in that order; junction bases with no gene match: 20. The CDR3 is 20 amino acids. The CDR3 is CASSPTPGQGASFWRETQYF. CDR3 bases: TGTGCCAGCAGCCCCACTCCGGGACAGGGGGCTAGTTTCTGGAGAGAGACCCAGTACTTC.

CDR3 bases: TGTGCCAGCAAGGGACTTTTCTCCTACAATGAGCAGTTCTTC. Its protein product is CASKGLFSYNEQFF. The gene calls are TRBV6-5 and TRBJ2-1; TRBD2 might be the D (6 bases). The CDR3 length is 14 residues. Germline values: CDR1 MNHEY, CDR2 SVGAGI. Between the trimmed V and J ends, which lost 7 bases and 0 bases, there was a span of 10 bases.

The chain carries TRBV6-2 or TRBV6-3 and TRBJ2-7, with no clear D. The CDR3 totals 12 residues. Trimming removed 2 bases from V and 2 bases from J, with 4 bases in between. Germline CDR1 is MNHEY and CDR2 is SVGEGT. CDR3 sequence reads: CASSYITYEQYF. Here the CDR3 DNA reads TGTGCCAGCAGTTACATCACCTACGAGCAGTACTTC.

The chain links TRBV19 to TRBJ1-1, with TRBD1 matching over 7 bases. Germline V lookup: CDR1 LNHDA, CDR2 SQIVND (reference sequence). CDR3 length: 16 residues. V lost 6 bases to trimming and J lost 2 bases; unmatched junction nucleotides: 12. CDR3 nucleotides: TGTGCCAGTAGCGGACCGGGACAGAGGGTAAACACTGAAGCTTTCTTT. Amino acids: CASSGPGQRVNTEAFF.

This chain uses TRBV19 with TRBJ2-2; TRBD1 agrees at 10 bases. The V gene's germline CDR1 is LNHDA and CDR2 SQIVND (reference sequence). This CDR3 is 14 amino acids long. Unmatched junction bases numbered 7, after V lost 7 bases and J lost 8 bases. The CDR3 DNA reads as TGTGCCAGTACTGGGACAGGGGATAGGGGGGAGCTGTTTTTT. It yields the protein CASTGTGDRGELFF.

This chain joins TRBV7-9 and TRBJ2-1, with TRBD2 as a possible D gene (6 bases). V was shortened by 2 bases and J by 8 bases, with 10 bases between the two germline ends. The germline V gene encodes CDR1 SEHNR and CDR2 FQNEAQ (reference sequence). CDR3 length: 13 amino acids. Here the CDR3 DNA reads TGTGCCAGCAGCTTAAGTGCGGGGTATGAGCAGTTCTTC. Translating it yields CASSLSAGYEQFF. Complete variable domain (other parts from reference TRBV7-9 and TRBJ2-1): DTGVSQNPRHKITKRGQNVTFRCDPISEHNRLYWYRQTLGQGPEFLTYFQNEAQLEKSRLLSDRFSAERPKGSFSTLEIQRTEQGDSAMYLCASSLSAGYEQFFGPGTRLTVL.